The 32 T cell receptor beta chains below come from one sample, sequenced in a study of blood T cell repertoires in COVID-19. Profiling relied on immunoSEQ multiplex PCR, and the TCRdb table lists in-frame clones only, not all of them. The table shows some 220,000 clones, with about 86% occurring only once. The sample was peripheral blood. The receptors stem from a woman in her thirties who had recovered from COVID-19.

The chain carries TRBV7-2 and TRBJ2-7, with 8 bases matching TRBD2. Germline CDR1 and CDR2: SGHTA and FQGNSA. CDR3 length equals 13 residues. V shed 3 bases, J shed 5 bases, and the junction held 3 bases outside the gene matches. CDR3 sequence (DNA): TGTGCCAGCAGCTTTGGACTAGCAAACGAGCAGTACTTC. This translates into CASSFGLANEQYF.

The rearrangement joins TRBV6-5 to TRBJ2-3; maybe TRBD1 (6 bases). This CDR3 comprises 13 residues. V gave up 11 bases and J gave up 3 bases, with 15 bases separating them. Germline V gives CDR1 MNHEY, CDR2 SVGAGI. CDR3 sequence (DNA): TGTGCCTCAGGGGTGATTTTGACAGATACGCAGTATTTT. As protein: CASGVILTDTQYF.

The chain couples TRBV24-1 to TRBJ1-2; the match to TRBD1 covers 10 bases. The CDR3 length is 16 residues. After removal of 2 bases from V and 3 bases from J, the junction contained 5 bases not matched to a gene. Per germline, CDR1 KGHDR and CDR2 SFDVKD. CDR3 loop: CATSDSGQGEDYGYTF. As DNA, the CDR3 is TGTGCCACCAGTGATTCTGGACAGGGGGAGGACTATGGCTACACCTTC.

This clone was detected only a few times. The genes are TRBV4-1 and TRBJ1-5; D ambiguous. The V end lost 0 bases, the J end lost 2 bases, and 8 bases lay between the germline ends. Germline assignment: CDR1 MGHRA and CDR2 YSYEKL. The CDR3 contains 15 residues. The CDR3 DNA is TGCGCCAGCAGCCAAGATAGACATCGCAATCAGCCCCAGCATTTT. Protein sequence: CASSQDRHRNQPQHF.

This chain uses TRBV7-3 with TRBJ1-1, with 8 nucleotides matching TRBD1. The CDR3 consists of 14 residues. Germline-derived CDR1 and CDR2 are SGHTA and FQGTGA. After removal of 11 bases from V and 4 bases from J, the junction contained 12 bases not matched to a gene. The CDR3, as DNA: TGTGCCTCGGGGGCAGGGGGCTTTGGCACTGAAGCTTTCTTT. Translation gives CASGAGGFGTEAFF.

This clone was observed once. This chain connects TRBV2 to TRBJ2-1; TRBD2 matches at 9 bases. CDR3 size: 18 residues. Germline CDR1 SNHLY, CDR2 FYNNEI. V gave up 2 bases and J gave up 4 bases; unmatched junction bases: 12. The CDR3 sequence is CASSEPRSGGQHYNEQFF. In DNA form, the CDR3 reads TGTGCCAGCAGTGAACCCCGTAGCGGGGGCCAACATTACAATGAGCAGTTCTTC. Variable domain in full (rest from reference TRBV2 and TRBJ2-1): EPEVTQTPSHQVTQMGQEVILRCVPISNHLYFYWYRQILGQKVEFLVSFYNNEISEKSEIFDDQFSVERPDGSNFTLKIRSTKLEDSAMYFCASSEPRSGGQHYNEQFFGPGTRLTVL.

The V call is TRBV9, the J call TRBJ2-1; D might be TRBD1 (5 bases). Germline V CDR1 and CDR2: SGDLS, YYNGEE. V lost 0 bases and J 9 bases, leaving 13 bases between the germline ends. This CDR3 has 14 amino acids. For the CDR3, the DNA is TGTGCCAGCAGCGTAGCTAGTGCCCAGGGTGAGCAGTTCTTC. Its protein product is CASSVASAQGEQFF.

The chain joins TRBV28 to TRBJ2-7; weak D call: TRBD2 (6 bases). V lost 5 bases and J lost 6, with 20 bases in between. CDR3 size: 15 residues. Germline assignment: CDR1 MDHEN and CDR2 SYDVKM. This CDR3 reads CASSTLFPGDGEQYF. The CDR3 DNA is TGTGCCAGCAGTACCCTATTCCCGGGAGACGGCGAGCAGTACTTC. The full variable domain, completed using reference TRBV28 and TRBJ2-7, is DVKVTQSSRYLVKRTGEKVFLECVQDMDHENMFWYRQDPGLGLRLIYFSYDVKMKEKGDIPEGYSVSREKKERFSLILESASTNQTSMYLCASSTLFPGDGEQYFGPGTRLTVT.

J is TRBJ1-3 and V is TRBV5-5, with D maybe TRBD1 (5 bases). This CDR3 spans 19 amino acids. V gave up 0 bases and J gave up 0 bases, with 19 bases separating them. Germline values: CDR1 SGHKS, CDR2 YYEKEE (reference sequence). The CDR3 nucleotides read TGTGCCAGCAGCTTGGGGGACCAGCGCGGGAGGTTCTCTGGAAACACCATATATTTT. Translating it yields CASSLGDQRGRFSGNTIYF.

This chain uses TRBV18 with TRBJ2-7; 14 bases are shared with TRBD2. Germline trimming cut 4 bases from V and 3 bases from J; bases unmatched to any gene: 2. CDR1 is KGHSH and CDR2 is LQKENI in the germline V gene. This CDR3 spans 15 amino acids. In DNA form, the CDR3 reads TGTGCCAGCTCACGAGGGACTAGCGGGAGCTACGAGCAGTACTTC. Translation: CASSRGTSGSYEQYF. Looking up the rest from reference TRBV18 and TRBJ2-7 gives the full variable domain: NAGVMQNPRHLVRRRGQEARLRCSPMKGHSHVYWYRQLPEEGLKFMVYLQKENIIDESGMPKERFSAEFPKEGPSILRIQQVVRGDSAAYFCASSRGTSGSYEQYFGPGTRLTVT.

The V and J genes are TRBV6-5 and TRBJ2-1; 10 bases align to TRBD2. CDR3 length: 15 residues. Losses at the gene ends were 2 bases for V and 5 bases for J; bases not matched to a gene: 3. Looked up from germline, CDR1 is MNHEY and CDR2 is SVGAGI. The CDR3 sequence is CASSYDTSGNNEQFF. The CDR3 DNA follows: TGTGCCAGCAGTTACGATACTAGCGGGAACAATGAGCAGTTCTTC.

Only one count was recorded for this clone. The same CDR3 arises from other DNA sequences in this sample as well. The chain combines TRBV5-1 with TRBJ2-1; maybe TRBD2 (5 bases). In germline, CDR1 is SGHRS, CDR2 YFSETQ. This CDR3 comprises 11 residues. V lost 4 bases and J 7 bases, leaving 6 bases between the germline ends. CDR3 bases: TGCGCCAGCAGCACGGGAAATGAGCAGTTCTTC. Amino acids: CASSTGNEQFF.

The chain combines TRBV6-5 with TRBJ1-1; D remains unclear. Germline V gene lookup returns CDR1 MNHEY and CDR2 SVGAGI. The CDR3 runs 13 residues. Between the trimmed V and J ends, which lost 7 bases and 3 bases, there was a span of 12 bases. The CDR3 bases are TGTGCCAGCATATATTACGGAGACACTGAAGCTTTCTTT. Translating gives CASIYYGDTEAFF.

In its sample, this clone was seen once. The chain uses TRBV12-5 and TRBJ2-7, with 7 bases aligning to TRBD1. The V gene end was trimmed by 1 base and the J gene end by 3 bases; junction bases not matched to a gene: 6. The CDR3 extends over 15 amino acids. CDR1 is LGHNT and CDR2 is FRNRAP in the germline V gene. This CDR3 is CASGLGQGRIYEQYF. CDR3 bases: TGTGCTAGTGGTTTGGGACAGGGCCGGATCTACGAGCAGTACTTC.

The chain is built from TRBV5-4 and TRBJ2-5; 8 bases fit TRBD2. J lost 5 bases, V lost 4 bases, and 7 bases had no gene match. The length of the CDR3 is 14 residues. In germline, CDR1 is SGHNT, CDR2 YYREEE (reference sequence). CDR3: CASSAPGTRETQYF. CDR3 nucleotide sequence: TGTGCCAGCAGCGCTCCCGGGACTAGGGAGACCCAGTACTTC.

The CDR3 loop reads CASSWGQGLYNSPLHF. The CDR3 DNA follows: TGTGCCAGCAGCTGGGGACAGGGCCTCTATAATTCACCCCTCCACTTT. The chain couples TRBV11-2 to TRBJ1-6; TRBD1 matches at 9 bases. With 4 bases clipped from V and 3 bases from J, the junction kept 4 bases outside the gene matches. CDR3 length: 16 amino acids. Germline lookup yields CDR1 SGHAT and CDR2 FQNNGV.

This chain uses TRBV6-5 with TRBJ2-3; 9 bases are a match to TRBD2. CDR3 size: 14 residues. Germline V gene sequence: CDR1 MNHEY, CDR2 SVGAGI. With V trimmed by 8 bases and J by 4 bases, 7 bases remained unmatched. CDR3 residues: CASGSSGKADTQYF. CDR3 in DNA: TGTGCCAGCGGCTCTAGCGGGAAAGCAGATACGCAGTATTTT.

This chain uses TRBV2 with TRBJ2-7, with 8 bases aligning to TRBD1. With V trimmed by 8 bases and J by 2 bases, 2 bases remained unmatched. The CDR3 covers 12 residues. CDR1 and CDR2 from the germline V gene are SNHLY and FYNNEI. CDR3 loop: CASQQGAYEQYF. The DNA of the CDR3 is TGTGCCAGCCAACAGGGGGCCTACGAGCAGTACTTC.

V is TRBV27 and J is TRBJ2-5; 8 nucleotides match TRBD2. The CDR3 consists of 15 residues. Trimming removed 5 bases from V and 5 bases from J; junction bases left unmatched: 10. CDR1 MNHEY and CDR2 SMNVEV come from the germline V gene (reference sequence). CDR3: CASSPTRGGWETQYF. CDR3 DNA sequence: TGTGCCAGCAGTCCCACCCGGGGGGGCTGGGAGACCCAGTACTTC.

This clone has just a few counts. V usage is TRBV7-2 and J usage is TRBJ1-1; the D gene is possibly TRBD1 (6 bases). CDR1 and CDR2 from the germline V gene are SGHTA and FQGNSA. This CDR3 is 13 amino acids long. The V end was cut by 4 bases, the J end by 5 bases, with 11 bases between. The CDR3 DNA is TGTGCCAGCAGCTCTTACAGGGAAACTGAAGCTTTCTTT. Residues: CASSSYRETEAFF. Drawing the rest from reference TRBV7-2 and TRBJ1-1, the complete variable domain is GAGVSQSPSNKVTEKGKDVELRCDPISGHTALYWYRQSLGQGLEFLIYFQGNSAPDKSGLPSDRFSAERTGGSVSTLTIQRTQQEDSAVYLCASSSYRETEAFFGQGTRLTVV.

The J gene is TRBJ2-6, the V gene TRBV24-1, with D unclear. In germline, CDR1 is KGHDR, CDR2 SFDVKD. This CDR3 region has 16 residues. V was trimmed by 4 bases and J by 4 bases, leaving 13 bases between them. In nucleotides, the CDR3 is TGTGCCACCAGTGAGCCAATGGGCGTGGGGGCCAACGTCCTGACTTTC. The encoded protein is CATSEPMGVGANVLTF.

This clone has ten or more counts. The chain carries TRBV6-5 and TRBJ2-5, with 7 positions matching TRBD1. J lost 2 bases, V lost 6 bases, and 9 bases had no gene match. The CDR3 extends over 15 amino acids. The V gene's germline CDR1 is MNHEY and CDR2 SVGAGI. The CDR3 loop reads CASRFATGDQETQYF. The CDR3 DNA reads TGTGCCAGCAGGTTTGCAACAGGGGATCAAGAGACCCAGTACTTC.

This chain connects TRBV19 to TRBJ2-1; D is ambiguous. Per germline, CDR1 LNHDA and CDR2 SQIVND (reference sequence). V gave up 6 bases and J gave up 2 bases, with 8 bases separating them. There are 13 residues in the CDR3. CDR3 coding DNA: TGTGCCAGTAGGGGCCAAGCCTACAATGAGCAGTTCTTC. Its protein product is CASRGQAYNEQFF.

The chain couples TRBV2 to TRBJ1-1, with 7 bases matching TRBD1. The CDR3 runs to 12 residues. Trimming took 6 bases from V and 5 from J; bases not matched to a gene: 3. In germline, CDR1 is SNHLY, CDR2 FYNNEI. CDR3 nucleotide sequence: TGTGCCAGCAGCAAGGGGGCAACTGAAGCTTTCTTT. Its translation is CASSKGATEAFF. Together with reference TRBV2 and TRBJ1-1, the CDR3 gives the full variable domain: EPEVTQTPSHQVTQMGQEVILRCVPISNHLYFYWYRQILGQKVEFLVSFYNNEISEKSEIFDDQFSVERPDGSNFTLKIRSTKLEDSAMYFCASSKGATEAFFGQGTRLTVV.

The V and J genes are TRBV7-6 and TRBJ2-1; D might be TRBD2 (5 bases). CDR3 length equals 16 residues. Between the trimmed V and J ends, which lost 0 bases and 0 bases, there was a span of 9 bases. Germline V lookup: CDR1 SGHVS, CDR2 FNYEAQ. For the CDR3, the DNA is TGTGCCAGCAGCTTAGCGTCGGGGAGCTCCTACAATGAGCAGTTCTTC. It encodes CASSLASGSSYNEQFF. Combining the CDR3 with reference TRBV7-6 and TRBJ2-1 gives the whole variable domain GAGVSQSPRYKVTKRGQDVALRCDPISGHVSLYWYRQALGQGPEFLTYFNYEAQQDKSGLPNDRFSAERPEGSISTLTIQRTEQRDSAMYRCASSLASGSSYNEQFFGPGTRLTVL.

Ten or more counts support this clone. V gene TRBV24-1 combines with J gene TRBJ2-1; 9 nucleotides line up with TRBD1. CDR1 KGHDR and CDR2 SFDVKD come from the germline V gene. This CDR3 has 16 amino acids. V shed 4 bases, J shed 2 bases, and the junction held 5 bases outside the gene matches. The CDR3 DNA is TGTGCCACCAGTGAGGGGACAGGGAGGCCCTACAATGAGCAGTTCTTC. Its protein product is CATSEGTGRPYNEQFF.

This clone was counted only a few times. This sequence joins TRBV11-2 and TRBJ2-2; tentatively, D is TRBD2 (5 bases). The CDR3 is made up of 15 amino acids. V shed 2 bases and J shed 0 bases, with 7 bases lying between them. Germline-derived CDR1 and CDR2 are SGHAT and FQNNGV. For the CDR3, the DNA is TGTGCCAGCAGCTTAATCGGGGCGAACACCGGGGAGCTGTTTTTT. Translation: CASSLIGANTGELFF.

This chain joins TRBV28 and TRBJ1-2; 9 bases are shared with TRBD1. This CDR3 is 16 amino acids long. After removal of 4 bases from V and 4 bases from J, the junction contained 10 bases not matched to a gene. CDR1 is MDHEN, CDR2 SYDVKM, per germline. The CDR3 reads CASSSGTGIAGYGYTF. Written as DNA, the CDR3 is TGTGCCAGCAGTTCCGGGACAGGGATAGCCGGCTATGGCTACACCTTC.

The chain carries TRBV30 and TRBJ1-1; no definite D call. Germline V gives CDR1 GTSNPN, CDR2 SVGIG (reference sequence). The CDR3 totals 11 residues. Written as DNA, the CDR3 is TGTGCTGGGAGCCTAAACACTGAAGCTTTCTTT. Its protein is CAGSLNTEAFF.

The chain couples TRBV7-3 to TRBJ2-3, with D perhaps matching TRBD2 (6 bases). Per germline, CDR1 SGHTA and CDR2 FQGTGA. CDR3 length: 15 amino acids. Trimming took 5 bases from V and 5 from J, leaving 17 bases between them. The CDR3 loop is CASSAKLAAKDTQYF. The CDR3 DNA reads TGTGCCAGCAGCGCTAAACTAGCAGCGAAAGATACGCAGTATTTT.

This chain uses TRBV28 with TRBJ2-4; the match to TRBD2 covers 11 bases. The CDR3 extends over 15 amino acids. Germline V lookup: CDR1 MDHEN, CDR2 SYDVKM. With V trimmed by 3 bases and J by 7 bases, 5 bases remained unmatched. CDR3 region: CASSLASGRRNIQYF. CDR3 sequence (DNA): TGTGCCAGCAGTTTGGCTAGCGGGAGGAGGAACATTCAGTACTTC.

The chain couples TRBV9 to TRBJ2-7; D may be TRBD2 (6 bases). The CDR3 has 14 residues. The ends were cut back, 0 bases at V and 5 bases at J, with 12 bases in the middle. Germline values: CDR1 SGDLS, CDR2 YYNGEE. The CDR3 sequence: CASSVAGGSDEQYF. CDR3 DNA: TGTGCCAGCAGCGTAGCTGGAGGGAGTGACGAGCAGTACTTC.